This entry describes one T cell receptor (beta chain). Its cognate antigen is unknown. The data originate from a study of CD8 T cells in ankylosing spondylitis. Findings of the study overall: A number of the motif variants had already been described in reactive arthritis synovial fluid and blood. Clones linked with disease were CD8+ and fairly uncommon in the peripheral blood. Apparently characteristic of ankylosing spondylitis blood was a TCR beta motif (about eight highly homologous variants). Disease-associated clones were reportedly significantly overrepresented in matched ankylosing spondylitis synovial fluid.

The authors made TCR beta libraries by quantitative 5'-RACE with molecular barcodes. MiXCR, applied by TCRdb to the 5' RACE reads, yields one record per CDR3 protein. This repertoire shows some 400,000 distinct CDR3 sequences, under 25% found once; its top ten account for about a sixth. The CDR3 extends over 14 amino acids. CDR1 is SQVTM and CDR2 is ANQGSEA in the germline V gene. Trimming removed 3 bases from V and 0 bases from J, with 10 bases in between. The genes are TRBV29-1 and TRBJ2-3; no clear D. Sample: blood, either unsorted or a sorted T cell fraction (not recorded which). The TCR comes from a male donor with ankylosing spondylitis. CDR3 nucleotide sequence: TGCAGCGTTGATTGGCCGACTAGCACAGATACGCAGTATTTT. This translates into CSVDWPTSTDTQYF.